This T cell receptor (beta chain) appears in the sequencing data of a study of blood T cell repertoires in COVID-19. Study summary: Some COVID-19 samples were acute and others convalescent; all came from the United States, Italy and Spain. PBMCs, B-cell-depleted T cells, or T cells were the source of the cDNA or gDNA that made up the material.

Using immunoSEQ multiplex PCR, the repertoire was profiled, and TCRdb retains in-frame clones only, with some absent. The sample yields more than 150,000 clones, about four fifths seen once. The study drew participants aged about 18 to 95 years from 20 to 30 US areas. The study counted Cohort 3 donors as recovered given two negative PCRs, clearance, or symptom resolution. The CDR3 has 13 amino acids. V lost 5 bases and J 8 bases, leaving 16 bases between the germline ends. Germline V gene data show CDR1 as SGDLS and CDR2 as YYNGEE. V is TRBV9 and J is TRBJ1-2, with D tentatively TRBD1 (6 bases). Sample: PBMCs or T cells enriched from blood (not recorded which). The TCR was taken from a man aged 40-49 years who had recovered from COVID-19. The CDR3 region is CASSRGGSDGYTF. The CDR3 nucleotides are TGTGCCAGCAGTAGGGGGGGGAGCGACGGCTACACCTTC.